Each of the 20 T cell receptor beta chains below was sequenced from the same sample in a study of cytomegalovirus exposure and HLA in healthy donors. Vbeta (60) and Jbeta (13) primers were used in the PCR. Assay used: immunoSEQ multiplex PCR; TCRdb lists only in-frame clones, some missing. The data contain roughly 150,000 clones, 64% of them singletons. The sample was PBMCs. The receptors here all came from a woman aged 25 to 39 in good health and CMV-seropositive.

This clone came up once. The genes are TRBV1 and TRBJ2-7; the tabulated D call, TRBD2, remains unverified against the DNA. TRBV1 is annotated as a pseudogene. CDR3 length: 15 amino acids. CDR3 residues: CTSSHYPGRTYEQYF. The CDR3 region has the DNA TGCACCAGCAGCCACTACCCGGGTCGGACCTACGAGCAGTACTTC.

J is TRBJ2-3 and V is TRBV2; 7 nucleotides match TRBD2. With V trimmed by 7 bases and J by 3 bases, 19 bases remained unmatched. Germline values: CDR1 SNHLY, CDR2 FYNNEI. This CDR3 is built from 18 residues. The CDR3 sequence: CASIWTPSVGGRTDTQYF. The CDR3 DNA reads as TGTGCCAGCATTTGGACTCCTAGTGTGGGGGGGAGAACAGATACGCAGTATTTT.

This rearrangement joins TRBV30 to TRBJ2-5; unclear D gene. Germline loops: CDR1 GTSNPN, CDR2 SVGIG (reference sequence). CDR3 length: 10 residues. Trimming removed 3 bases from V and 5 bases from J, with 4 bases in between. In nucleotides, the CDR3 is TGTGCCTGGAGCGGGGAGACCCAGTACTTC. Amino acid sequence: CAWSGETQYF.

The rearrangement joins TRBV5-1 to TRBJ2-3, with a weak D call TRBD1 (5 bases). Germline-derived CDR1 and CDR2 are SGHRS and YFSETQ. The CDR3 totals 14 residues. Trimming took 0 bases from V and 5 from J, leaving 10 bases between them. In DNA form, the CDR3 reads TGCGCCAGCAGCTTGGATACCCAGGGAGATACGCAGTATTTT. It yields the protein CASSLDTQGDTQYF.

The rearrangement links TRBV7-3 to TRBJ1-1; D call uncertain. The CDR3 has 16 residues. Between the trimmed V and J ends, which lost 4 bases and 1 base, there was a span of 16 bases. The V gene's germline CDR1 is SGHTA and CDR2 FQGTGA. CDR3 residues: CASSSQSGSPNTEAFF. CDR3 bases: TGTGCCAGCAGCTCTCAGTCGGGGAGCCCGAACACTGAAGCTTTCTTT.

V and J are TRBV2 and TRBJ2-7, with a weak D call TRBD2 (5 bases). Germline V gives CDR1 SNHLY, CDR2 FYNNEI. CDR3 size: 13 residues. Trimming took off 4 bases at V and 3 bases at J, with 10 bases between the two ends. The CDR3, as DNA: TGTGCCAGCAGTGCCGGGGTACTCTACGAGCAGTACTTC. This sequence encodes CASSAGVLYEQYF.

The chain recombines TRBV30 with TRBJ2-5; D unresolved. The J call may be faulty, since TRBJ2-7 better matches the DNA end. The length of the CDR3 is 14 residues. Germline-derived CDR1 and CDR2 are GTSNPN and SVGIG (reference sequence). The CDR3 DNA is TGTGCCTGGAGTGTGCGGTTCATTTACCACGAGCAGTACTTC. It codes for CAWSVRFIYHEQYF.

The chain recombines TRBV27 with TRBJ2-2, with 7 bases matching TRBD1. The V gene end was trimmed by 3 bases and the J gene end by 5 bases; junction bases not matched to a gene: 12. Germline CDR1 reads MNHEY; CDR2 reads SMNVEV (reference sequence). The CDR3 is made up of 17 amino acids. The CDR3, as DNA: TGTGCCAGCAGTTTGCTACAGGGGTTAAGGTTGACCGGGGAGCTGTTTTTT. As protein: CASSLLQGLRLTGELFF.

The chain's CDR3 is CAGRAGGAEPQHF. The CDR3 DNA is TGTGCTGGAAGGGCAGGGGGCGCGGAGCCCCAGCATTTT. This chain joins TRBV6-1 and TRBJ1-5; the match to TRBD1 covers 8 bases. This CDR3 is 13 amino acids long. Germline CDR1 reads MNHNS; CDR2 reads SASEGT.

CDR3 residues: CASSGTSGGYEQYF. The DNA for the CDR3 is TGTGCCAGCTCCGGGACTAGCGGGGGATACGAGCAGTACTTC. V and J are TRBV9 and TRBJ2-7, with 14 bases lining up with TRBD2. The V segment lost 7 bases and the J segment 4 bases; nucleotides outside the gene matches: 4. The CDR3 loop spans 14 amino acids. Germline V lookup: CDR1 SGDLS, CDR2 YYNGEE. Using reference TRBV9 and TRBJ2-7 for the parts outside the CDR3, the full variable domain is DSGVTQTPKHLITATGQRVTLRCSPRSGDLSVYWYQQSLDQGLQFLIQYYNGEERAKGNILERFSAQQFPDLHSELNLSSLELGDSALYFCASSGTSGGYEQYFGPGTRLTVT.

This rearrangement joins TRBV10-3 to TRBJ2-2, with unresolved D. The V gene's germline CDR1 is ENHRY and CDR2 SYGVKD. CDR3 length: 13 amino acids. The V and J ends lost 0 bases and 7 bases respectively, with 6 bases between them. In nucleotides, the CDR3 is TGTGCCATCAGTGAGTCACGAGACGGGGAGCTGTTTTTT. Residues: CAISESRDGELFF.

A single count supports this clone. This chain uses TRBV27 with TRBJ1-5; D not certain. Trimming pared 2 bases from V and 0 bases from J, leaving 8 bases between. This CDR3 region has 15 residues. Germline assignment: CDR1 MNHEY and CDR2 SMNVEV (reference sequence). CDR3 DNA sequence: TGTGCCAGCAGTTTAGGGCAGACTAGCAATCAGCCCCAGCATTTT. Translating gives CASSLGQTSNQPQHF.

CDR3 sequence: CASSQETGSTYEQYF. For the CDR3, the DNA is TGCGCCAGCAGCCAAGAAACAGGGAGCACCTACGAGCAGTACTTC. The V and J genes are TRBV4-1 and TRBJ2-5; tentative D call: TRBD1 (6 bases). The last part of the DNA fits TRBJ2-7 better; the J call may be wrong. Germline CDR1 and CDR2: MGHRA and YSYEKL. This CDR3 has 15 amino acids.

The V gene is TRBV6-1, the J gene TRBJ2-2; a weak D match, TRBD1 (6 bases). Between the trimmed V and J ends, which lost 4 bases and 1 base, there was a span of 13 bases. This CDR3 is built from 16 residues. Germline V CDR1 and CDR2: MNHNS, SASEGT. The CDR3: CASSVKPGQNTGELFF. The CDR3 coding sequence is TGTGCCAGCAGTGTGAAACCGGGACAGAACACCGGGGAGCTGTTTTTT.

In its sample, this clone was seen a few times. V gene TRBV30 combines with J gene TRBJ1-3; D possibly corresponds to TRBD1 (6 bases). Germline CDR1 reads GTSNPN; CDR2 reads SVGIG (reference sequence). Trimming removed 3 bases at V and 0 bases at J, with 18 bases between. The CDR3 totals 17 residues. CDR3: CAWSARGGVHSGNTIYF. In DNA form, the CDR3 reads TGTGCCTGGAGCGCTAGGGGGGGCGTACACTCTGGAAACACCATATATTTT.

J is TRBJ2-3 and V is TRBV13; D gene uncertain. The CDR3 length is 14 residues. The V end was cut by 2 bases, the J end by 3 bases, with 9 bases between. Germline-derived CDR1 and CDR2 are PRHDT and FYEKMQ (reference sequence). CDR3 in DNA: TGTGCCAGCAGCTTACCCTCCCGTACAGATACGCAGTATTTT. It is translated as CASSLPSRTDTQYF.

This clone showed up just a few times. This rearrangement joins TRBV5-1 to TRBJ2-2; tentative D call: TRBD2 (6 bases). The V gene lost 0 bases and the J gene lost 4 bases, with 22 bases spanning the gap. The CDR3 length is 19 residues. Germline lookup yields CDR1 SGHRS and CDR2 YFSETQ. Here the CDR3 reads CASSLEVSGRGRLTGELFF. The CDR3, as DNA: TGCGCCAGCAGCTTGGAAGTGTCGGGGCGGGGACGGCTCACCGGGGAGCTGTTTTTT.

V gene TRBV13 combines with J gene TRBJ2-7; 7 bases are a match to TRBD2. Germline assignment: CDR1 PRHDT and CDR2 FYEKMQ (reference sequence). Unmatched junction bases numbered 3, after V lost 5 bases and J lost 5 bases. The CDR3 is 12 amino acids. CDR3 sequence reads: CASSRTSNEQYF. The CDR3 DNA is TGTGCCAGCAGCCGGACTAGTAACGAGCAGTACTTC.

This clone was recorded a few times. The chain combines TRBV6-1 with TRBJ1-6; 10 positions match TRBD1. Looked up from germline, CDR1 is MNHNS and CDR2 is SASEGT. Trimming took 7 bases from V and 9 from J; bases not matched to a gene: 6. CDR3 size: 14 residues. The CDR3 DNA reads TGTGCCAGCAAGATGGACAGGGGGAGTTCACCCCTCCACTTT. Translating gives CASKMDRGSSPLHF.

The rearrangement uses TRBV25-1 and TRBJ1-5, with 9 bases that match TRBD1. The CDR3 extends over 14 amino acids. Germline-derived CDR1 and CDR2 are MGHDK and SYGVNS. V gave up 6 bases and J gave up 3 bases; unmatched junction bases: 3. The CDR3 region has the DNA TGTGCCAGCAGAAGGACAGGGGACAATCAGCCCCAGCATTTT. Encoded protein: CASRRTGDNQPQHF. Supplemented by reference TRBV25-1 and TRBJ1-5, the full variable domain reads EADIYQTPRYLVIGTGKKITLECSQTMGHDKMYWYQQDPGMELHLIHYSYGVNSTEKGDLSSESTVSRIRTEHFPLTLESARPSHTSQYLCASRRTGDNQPQHFGDGTRLSIL.